This T cell receptor beta chain stems from a study of cytomegalovirus exposure and HLA in healthy donors. The PCR had 60 Vbeta and 13 Jbeta primers. Profiling relied on immunoSEQ multiplex PCR, and the TCRdb table lists in-frame clones only, not all of them. Of roughly 110,000 clones in the sample, approximately 80% were seen once. With V trimmed by 6 bases and J by 5 bases, 11 bases remained unmatched. This CDR3 has 15 amino acids. Germline values: CDR1 SQVTM, CDR2 ANQGSEA. This clonotype originated in a man aged 55 to 70 in good health and CMV-seronegative. Sequencing was carried out using PBMCs. The chain has TRBV29-1 and TRBJ2-1, with 9 bases identical to TRBD1. The CDR3 loop is CSVTGGSARNNEQFF. The CDR3 nucleotides are TGCAGCGTAACAGGGGGCTCTGCCCGAAACAATGAGCAGTTCTTC.